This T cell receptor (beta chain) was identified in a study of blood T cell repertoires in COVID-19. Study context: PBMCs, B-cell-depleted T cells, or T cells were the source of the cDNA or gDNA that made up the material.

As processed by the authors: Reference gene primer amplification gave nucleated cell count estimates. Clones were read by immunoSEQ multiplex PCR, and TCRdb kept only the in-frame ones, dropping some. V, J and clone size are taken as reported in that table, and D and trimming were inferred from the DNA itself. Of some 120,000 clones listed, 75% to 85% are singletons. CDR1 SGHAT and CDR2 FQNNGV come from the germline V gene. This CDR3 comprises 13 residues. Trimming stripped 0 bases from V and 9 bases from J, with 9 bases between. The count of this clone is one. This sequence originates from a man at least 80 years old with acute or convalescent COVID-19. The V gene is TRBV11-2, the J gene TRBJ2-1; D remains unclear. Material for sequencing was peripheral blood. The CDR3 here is CASSLESIGEQFF. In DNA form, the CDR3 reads TGTGCCAGCAGCTTAGAGTCCATCGGTGAGCAGTTCTTC.